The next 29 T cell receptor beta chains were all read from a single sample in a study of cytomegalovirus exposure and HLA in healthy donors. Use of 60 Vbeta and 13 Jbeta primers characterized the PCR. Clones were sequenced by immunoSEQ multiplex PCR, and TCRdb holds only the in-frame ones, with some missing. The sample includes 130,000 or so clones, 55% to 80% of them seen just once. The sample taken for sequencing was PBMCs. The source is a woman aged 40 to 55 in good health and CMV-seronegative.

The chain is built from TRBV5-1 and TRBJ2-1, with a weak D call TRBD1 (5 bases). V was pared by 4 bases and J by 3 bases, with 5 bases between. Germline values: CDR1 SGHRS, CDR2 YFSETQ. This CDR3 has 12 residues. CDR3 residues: CASSGHYNEQFF. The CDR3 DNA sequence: TGCGCCAGCAGCGGACACTACAATGAGCAGTTCTTC.

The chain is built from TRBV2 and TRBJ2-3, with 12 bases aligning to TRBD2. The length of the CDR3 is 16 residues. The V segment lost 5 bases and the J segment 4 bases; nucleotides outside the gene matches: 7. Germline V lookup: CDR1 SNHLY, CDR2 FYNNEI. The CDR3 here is CASSRPSGGAPDTQYF. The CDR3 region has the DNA TGTGCCAGCAGTCGTCCTAGCGGGGGGGCCCCAGATACGCAGTATTTT.

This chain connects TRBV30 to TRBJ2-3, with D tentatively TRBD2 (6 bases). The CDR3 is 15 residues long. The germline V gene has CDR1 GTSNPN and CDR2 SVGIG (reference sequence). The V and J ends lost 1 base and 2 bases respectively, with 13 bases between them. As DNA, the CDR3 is TGTGCCTGGAGTGGGGGCGGGATTTACACAGATACGCAGTATTTT. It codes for CAWSGGGIYTDTQYF.

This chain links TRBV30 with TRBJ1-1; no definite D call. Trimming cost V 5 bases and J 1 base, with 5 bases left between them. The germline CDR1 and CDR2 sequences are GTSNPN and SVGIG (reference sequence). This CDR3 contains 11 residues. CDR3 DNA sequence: TGTGCCTGGGGCGGGAACACTGAAGCTTTCTTT. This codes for CAWGGNTEAFF.

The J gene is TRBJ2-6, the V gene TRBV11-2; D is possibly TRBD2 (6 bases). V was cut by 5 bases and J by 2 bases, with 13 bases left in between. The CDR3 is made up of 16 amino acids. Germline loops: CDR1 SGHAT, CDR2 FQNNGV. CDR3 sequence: CASSPARGPGANVLTF. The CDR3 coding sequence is TGTGCCAGCAGCCCCGCGCGGGGCCCTGGGGCCAACGTCCTGACTTTC.

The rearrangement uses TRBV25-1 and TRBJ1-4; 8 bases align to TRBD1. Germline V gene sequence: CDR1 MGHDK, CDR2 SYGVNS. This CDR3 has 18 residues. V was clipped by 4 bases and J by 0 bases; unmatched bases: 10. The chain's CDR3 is CASSARDRIFSTNEKLFF. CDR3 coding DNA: TGTGCCAGCAGTGCCCGGGACAGGATATTTTCAACTAATGAAAAACTGTTTTTT.

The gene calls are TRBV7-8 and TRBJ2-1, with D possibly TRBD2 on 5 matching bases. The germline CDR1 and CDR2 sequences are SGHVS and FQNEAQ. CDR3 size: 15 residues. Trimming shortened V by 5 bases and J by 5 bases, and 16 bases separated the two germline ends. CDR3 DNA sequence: TGTGCCAGCAGCCCCTCTCGGACTCTGAACAATGAGCAGTTCTTC. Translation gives CASSPSRTLNNEQFF.

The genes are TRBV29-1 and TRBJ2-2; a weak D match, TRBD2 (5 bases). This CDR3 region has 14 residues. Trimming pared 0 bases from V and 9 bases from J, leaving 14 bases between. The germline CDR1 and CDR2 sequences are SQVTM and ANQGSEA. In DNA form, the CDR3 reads TGCAGCGTTGAAGAGGAGACGAGGGATCGGGAGCTGTTTTTT. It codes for CSVEEETRDRELFF.

CDR3 region: CASSPSGRGGNTIYF. CDR3 sequence (DNA): TGTGCCAGCAGTCCCTCAGGGCGAGGAGGAAACACCATATATTTT. The chain couples TRBV2 to TRBJ1-3; a possible D gene is TRBD1 (5 bases). V shed 5 bases and J shed 4 bases, with 15 bases lying between them. Germline V gene data show CDR1 as SNHLY and CDR2 as FYNNEI. The CDR3 is 15 residues long.

For the CDR3, the DNA is TGCAGCGCCGACCTGAGGGATGGCTACACCTTC. Amino acid sequence: CSADLRDGYTF. The chain employs TRBV29-1 and TRBJ1-2; D gene ambiguous. The ends were cut back, 7 bases at V and 6 bases at J, with 12 bases in the middle. Germline V gives CDR1 SQVTM, CDR2 ANQGSEA. The CDR3 runs to 11 residues.

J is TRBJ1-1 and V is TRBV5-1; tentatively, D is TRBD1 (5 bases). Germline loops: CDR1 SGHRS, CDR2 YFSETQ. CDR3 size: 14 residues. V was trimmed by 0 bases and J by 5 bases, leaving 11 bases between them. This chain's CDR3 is CASSLVQGRTEAFF. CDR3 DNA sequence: TGCGCCAGCAGCTTGGTGCAGGGTAGGACTGAAGCTTTCTTT.

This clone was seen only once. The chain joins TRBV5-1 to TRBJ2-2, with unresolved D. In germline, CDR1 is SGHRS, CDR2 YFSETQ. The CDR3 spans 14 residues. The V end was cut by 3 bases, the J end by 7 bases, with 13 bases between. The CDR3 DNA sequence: TGCGCCAGCAGCTCTTCCACGGGTGGCGGGGAGCTGTTTTTT. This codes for CASSSSTGGGELFF.

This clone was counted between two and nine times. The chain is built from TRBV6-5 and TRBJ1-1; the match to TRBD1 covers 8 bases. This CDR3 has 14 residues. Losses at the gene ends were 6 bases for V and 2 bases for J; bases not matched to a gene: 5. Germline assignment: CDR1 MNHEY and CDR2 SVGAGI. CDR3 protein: CASRFQGANTEAFF. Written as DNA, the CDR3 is TGTGCCAGCAGATTCCAGGGGGCCAACACTGAAGCTTTCTTT.

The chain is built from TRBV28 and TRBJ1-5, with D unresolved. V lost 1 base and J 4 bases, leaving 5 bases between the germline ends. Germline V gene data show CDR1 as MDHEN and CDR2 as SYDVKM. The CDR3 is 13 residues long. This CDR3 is CASSLYGNQPQHF. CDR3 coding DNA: TGTGCCAGCAGTTTATACGGGAATCAGCCCCAGCATTTT.

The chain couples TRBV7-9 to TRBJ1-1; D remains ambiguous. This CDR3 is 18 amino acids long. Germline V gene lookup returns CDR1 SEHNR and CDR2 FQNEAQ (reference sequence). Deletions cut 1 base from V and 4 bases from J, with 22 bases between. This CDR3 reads CASSLEGGGRKSLTEAFF. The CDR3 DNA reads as TGTGCCAGCAGCTTAGAAGGCGGAGGAAGGAAAAGCCTCACTGAAGCTTTCTTT.

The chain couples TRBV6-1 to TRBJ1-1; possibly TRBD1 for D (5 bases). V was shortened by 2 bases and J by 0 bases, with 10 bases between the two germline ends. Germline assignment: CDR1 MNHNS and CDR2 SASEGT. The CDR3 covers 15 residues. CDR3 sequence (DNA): TGTGCCAGCAGTGAAAGACAGCTCATGAACACTGAAGCTTTCTTT. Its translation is CASSERQLMNTEAFF.

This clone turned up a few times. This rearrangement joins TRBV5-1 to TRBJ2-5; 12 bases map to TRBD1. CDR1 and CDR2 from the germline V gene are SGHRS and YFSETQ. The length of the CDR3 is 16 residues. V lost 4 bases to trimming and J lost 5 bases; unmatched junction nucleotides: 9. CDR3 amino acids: CASSLRDRGRTETQYF. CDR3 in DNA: TGCGCCAGCAGCCTCCGGGACAGGGGGCGGACGGAGACCCAGTACTTC.

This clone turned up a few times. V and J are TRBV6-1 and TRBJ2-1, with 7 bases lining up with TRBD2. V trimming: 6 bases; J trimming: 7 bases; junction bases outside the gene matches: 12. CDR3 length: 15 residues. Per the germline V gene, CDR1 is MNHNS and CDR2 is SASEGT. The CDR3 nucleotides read TGTGCCAGCAGGGGAGCTGGGGGGGGGTTGAATGAGCAGTTCTTC. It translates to CASRGAGGGLNEQFF.

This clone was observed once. CDR3 sequence reads: CASGIGRDWEKLFF. The CDR3 bases are TGTGCCAGCGGTATAGGGAGGGATTGGGAAAAACTGTTTTTT. The chain joins TRBV6-5 to TRBJ1-4; no clear D gene. This CDR3 contains 14 residues. The V gene lost 8 bases and the J gene lost 8 bases, with 18 bases spanning the gap. The germline V gene has CDR1 MNHEY and CDR2 SVGAGI.

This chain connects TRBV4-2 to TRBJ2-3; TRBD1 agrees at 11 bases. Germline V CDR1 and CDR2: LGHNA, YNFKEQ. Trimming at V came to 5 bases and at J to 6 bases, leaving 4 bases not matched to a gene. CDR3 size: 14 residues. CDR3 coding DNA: TGTGCCAGCAGCTCCAGGACAGGGGGCGATACGCAGTATTTT. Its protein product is CASSSRTGGDTQYF.

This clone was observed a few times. CDR3 protein: CASSSRTVNNEQFF. CDR3 bases: TGTGCCAGCAGCTCAAGGACAGTTAACAATGAGCAGTTCTTC. The chain joins TRBV7-9 to TRBJ2-1, with TRBD1 as a possible D gene (6 bases). CDR3 size: 14 residues. Trimming took off 4 bases at V and 5 bases at J, with 12 bases between the two ends. CDR1 and CDR2 from the germline V gene are SEHNR and FQNEAQ (reference sequence).

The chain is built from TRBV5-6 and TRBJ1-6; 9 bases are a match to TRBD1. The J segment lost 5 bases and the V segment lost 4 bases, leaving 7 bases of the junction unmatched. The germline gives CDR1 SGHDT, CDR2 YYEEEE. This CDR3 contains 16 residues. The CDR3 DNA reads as TGTGCCAGCAGCCCGCCCGGGACAGGGAATAATTCACCCCTCCACTTT. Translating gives CASSPPGTGNNSPLHF.

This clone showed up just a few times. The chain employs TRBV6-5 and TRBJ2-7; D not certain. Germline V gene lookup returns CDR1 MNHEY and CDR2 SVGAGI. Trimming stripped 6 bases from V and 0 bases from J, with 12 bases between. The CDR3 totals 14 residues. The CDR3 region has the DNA TGTGCCAGCAGAACTCACCGAAGCTCCTACGAGCAGTACTTC. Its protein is CASRTHRSSYEQYF.

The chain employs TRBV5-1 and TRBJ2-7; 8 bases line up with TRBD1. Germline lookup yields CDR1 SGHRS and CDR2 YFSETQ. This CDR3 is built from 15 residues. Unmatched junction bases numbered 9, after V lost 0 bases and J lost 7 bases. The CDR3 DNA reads TGCGCCAGCAGCTTGGTGGCAGGGGGCGTGGGAGAGCAGTACTTC. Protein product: CASSLVAGGVGEQYF.

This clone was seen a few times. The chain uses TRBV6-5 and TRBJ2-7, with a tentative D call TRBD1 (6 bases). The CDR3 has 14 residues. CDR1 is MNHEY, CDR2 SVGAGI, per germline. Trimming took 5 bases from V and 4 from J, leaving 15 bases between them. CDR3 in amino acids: CASSPDRTLYEQYF. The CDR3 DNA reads TGTGCCAGCAGTCCAGACAGGACCCTTTACGAGCAGTACTTC.

The CDR3 loop reads CASSPGTGVIYGYTF. The DNA for the CDR3 is TGTGCCAGCTCACCCGGGACAGGGGTAATCTATGGCTACACCTTC. The chain joins TRBV18 to TRBJ1-2; 10 positions match TRBD1. Germline V CDR1 and CDR2: KGHSH, LQKENI. The CDR3 consists of 15 residues. J lost 4 bases, V lost 3 bases, and 5 bases had no gene match.

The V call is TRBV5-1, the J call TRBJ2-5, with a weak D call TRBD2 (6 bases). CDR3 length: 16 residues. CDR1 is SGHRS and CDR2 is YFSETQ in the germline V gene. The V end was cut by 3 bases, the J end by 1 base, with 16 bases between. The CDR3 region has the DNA TGCGCCAGCAGCTACTCCCCGACCGGGGGCCAAGAGACCCAGTACTTC. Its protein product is CASSYSPTGGQETQYF.

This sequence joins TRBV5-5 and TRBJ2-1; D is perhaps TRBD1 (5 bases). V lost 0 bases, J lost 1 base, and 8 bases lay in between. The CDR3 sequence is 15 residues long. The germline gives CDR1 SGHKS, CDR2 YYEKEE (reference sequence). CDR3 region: CASSLGQGSYNEQFF. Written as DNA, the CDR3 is TGTGCCAGCAGCTTGGGTCAGGGATCCTACAATGAGCAGTTCTTC.

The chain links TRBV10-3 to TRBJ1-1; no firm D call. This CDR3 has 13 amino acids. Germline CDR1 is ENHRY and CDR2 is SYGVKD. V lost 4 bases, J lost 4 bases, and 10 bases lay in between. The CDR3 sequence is CAISGSAITEAFF. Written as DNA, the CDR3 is TGTGCCATCAGTGGGTCAGCTATCACTGAAGCTTTCTTT.